This record covers a single T cell receptor (beta chain). Assay used: immunoSEQ multiplex PCR; TCRdb lists only in-frame clones, some missing. The table records 140,000 to 150,000 clones, 80% to 90% of them present only once. Germline lookup yields CDR1 MNHEY and CDR2 SVGAGI. Deletions cut 4 bases from V and 5 bases from J, with 15 bases between. The CDR3 is made up of 15 amino acids. The data originate from a study of blood T cell repertoires in COVID-19. Study-level information: Whether acute or convalescent, the COVID-19 samples came from the United States, Italy and Spain.

This study enrolled people aged about 18 to 90 from roughly 24 US geographic areas. Sequencing used PBMCs or T cells enriched from blood (not recorded which). The chain recombines TRBV6-5 with TRBJ2-1; possible D gene TRBD1, 6 bases. This receptor was taken from a man aged 50-60 years who had recovered from COVID-19. CDR3 protein: CASSSLRTVNNEQFF. The CDR3 DNA is TGTGCCAGCAGTTCCCTACGGACAGTTAACAATGAGCAGTTCTTC.